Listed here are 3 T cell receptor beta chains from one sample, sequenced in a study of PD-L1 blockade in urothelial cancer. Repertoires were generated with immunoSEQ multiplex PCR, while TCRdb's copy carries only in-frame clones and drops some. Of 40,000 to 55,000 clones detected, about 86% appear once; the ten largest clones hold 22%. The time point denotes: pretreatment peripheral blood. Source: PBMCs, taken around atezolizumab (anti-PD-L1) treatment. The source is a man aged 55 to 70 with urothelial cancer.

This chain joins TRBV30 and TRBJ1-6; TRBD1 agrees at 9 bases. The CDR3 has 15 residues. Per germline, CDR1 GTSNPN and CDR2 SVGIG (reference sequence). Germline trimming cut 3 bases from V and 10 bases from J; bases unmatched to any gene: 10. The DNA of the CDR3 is TGTGCCTGGAGGGGGTTTGGACAGGGGTACTCACCCCTCCACTTT. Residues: CAWRGFGQGYSPLHF.

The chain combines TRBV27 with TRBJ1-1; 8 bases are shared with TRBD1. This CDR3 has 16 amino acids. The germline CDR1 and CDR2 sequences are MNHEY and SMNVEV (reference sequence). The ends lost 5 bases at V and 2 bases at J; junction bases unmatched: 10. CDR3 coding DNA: TGTGCCAGCAGTACTGCAGGGGGCGTCTATAACACTGAAGCTTTCTTT. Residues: CASSTAGGVYNTEAFF.

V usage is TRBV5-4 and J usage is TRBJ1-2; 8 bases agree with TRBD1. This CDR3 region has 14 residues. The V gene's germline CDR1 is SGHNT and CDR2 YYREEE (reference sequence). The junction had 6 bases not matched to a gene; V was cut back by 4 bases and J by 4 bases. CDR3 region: CASSPRDRGYGYTF. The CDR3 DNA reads TGTGCCAGCAGCCCCCGAGACAGGGGCTATGGCTACACCTTC.